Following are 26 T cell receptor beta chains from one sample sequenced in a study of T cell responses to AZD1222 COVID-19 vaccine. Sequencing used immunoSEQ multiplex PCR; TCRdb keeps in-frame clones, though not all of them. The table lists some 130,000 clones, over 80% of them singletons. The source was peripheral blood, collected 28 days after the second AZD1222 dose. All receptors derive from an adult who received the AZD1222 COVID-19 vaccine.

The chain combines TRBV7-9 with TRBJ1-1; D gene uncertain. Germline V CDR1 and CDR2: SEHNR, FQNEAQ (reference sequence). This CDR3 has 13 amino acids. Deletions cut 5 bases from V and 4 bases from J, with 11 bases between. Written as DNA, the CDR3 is TGTGCCAGCAGCCCATCAAGGACCACTGAAGCTTTCTTT. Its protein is CASSPSRTTEAFF.

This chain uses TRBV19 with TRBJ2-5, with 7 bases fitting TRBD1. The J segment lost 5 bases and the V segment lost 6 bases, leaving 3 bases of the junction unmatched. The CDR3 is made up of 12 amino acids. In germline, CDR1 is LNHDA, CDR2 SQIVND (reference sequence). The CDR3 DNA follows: TGTGCCAGTAGCCCCAGGGGGGAGACCCAGTACTTC. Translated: CASSPRGETQYF.

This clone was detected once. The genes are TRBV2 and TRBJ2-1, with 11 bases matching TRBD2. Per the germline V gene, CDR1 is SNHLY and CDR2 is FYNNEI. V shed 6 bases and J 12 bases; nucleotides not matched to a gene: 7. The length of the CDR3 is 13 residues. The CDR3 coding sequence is TGTGCCAGCAGGAAACTAGCGGGAGAGGGGCAGTTCTTC. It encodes CASRKLAGEGQFF.

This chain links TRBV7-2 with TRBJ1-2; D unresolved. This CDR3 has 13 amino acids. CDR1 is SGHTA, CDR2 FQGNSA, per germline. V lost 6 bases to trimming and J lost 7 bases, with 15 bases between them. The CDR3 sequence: CASRRALVFGYTF. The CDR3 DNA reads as TGTGCCAGCAGAAGGGCTCTGGTTTTTGGCTACACCTTC.

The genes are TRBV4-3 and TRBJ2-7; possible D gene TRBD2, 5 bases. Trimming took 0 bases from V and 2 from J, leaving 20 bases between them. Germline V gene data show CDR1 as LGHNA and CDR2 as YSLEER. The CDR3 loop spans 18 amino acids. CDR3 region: CASSQDIYLLDSAYEQYF. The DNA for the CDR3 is TGCGCCAGCAGCCAAGATATTTATCTCCTGGACTCAGCCTACGAGCAGTACTTC.

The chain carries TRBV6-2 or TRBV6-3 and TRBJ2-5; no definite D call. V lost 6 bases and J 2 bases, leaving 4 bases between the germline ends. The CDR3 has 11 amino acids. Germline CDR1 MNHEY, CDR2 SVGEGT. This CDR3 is CASSTQETQYF. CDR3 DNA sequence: TGTGCCAGCAGCACGCAAGAGACCCAGTACTTC.

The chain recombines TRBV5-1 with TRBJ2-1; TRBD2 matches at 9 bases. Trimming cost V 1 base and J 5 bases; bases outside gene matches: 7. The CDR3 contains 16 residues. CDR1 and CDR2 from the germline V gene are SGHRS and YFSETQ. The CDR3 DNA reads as TGCGCCAGCAGCTTGATAGCGGGGGTTCTCAACAATGAGCAGTTCTTC. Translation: CASSLIAGVLNNEQFF.

This CDR3 reads CASTETYGGSSSYEQYF. In DNA form, the CDR3 reads TGTGCCAGCACCGAAACATACGGAGGATCGAGCTCCTACGAGCAGTACTTC. The chain couples TRBV11-2 to TRBJ2-7, with D perhaps matching TRBD2 (5 bases). The V and J ends lost 7 bases and 0 bases respectively, with 22 bases between them. The CDR3 contains 17 residues. Germline CDR1 reads SGHAT; CDR2 reads FQNNGV.

The CDR3 nucleotides are TGCAGCGGGGGAAAGCGGGAAGGTTTCTACAATGAGCAGTTCTTC. It is translated as CSGGKREGFYNEQFF. The chain carries TRBV29-1 and TRBJ2-1, with TRBD2 identical over 7 bases. With 7 bases clipped from V and 3 bases from J, the junction kept 12 bases outside the gene matches. Germline lookup yields CDR1 SQVTM and CDR2 ANQGSEA. This CDR3 spans 15 amino acids.

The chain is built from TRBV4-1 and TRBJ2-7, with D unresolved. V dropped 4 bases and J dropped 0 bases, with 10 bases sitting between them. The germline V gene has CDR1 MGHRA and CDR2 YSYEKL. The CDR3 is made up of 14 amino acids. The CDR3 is CASSLTQISYEQYF. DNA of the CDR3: TGCGCCAGCAGCCTGACGCAGATCTCCTACGAGCAGTACTTC.

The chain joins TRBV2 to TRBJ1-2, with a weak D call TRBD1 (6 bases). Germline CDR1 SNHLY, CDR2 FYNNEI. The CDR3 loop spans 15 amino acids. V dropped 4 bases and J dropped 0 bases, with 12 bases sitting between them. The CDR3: CASSGDRGTNYGYTF. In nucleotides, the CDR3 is TGTGCCAGCAGTGGGGATAGGGGGACTAACTATGGCTACACCTTC.

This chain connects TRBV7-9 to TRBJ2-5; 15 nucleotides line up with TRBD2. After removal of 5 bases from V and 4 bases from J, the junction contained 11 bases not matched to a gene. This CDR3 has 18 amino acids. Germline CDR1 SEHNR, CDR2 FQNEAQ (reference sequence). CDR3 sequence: CASSGGGLAGGFGETQYF. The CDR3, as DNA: TGTGCCAGCAGCGGAGGTGGACTAGCGGGAGGGTTTGGAGAGACCCAGTACTTC. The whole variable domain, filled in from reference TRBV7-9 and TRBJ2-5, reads DTGVSQNPRHKITKRGQNVTFRCDPISEHNRLYWYRQTLGQGPEFLTYFQNEAQLEKSRLLSDRFSAERPKGSFSTLEIQRTEQGDSAMYLCASSGGGLAGGFGETQYFGPGTRLLVL.

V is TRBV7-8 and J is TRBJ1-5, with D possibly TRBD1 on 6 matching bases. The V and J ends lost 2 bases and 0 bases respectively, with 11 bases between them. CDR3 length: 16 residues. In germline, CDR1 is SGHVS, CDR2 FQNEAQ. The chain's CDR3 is CASSLRAGDSNQPQHF. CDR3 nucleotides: TGTGCCAGCAGCTTAAGGGCAGGGGATAGCAATCAGCCCCAGCATTTT. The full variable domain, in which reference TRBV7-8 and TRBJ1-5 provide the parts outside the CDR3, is GAGVSQSPRYKVAKRGQDVALRCDPISGHVSLFWYQQALGQGPEFLTYFQNEAQLDKSGLPSDRFFAERPEGSVSTLKIQRTQQEDSAVYLCASSLRAGDSNQPQHFGDGTRLSIL.

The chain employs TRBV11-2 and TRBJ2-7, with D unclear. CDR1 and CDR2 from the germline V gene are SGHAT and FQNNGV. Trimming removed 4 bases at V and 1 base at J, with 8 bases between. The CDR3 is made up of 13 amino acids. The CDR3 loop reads CASSSIHSYEQYF. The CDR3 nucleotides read TGTGCCAGCAGCTCCATCCATTCCTACGAGCAGTACTTC.

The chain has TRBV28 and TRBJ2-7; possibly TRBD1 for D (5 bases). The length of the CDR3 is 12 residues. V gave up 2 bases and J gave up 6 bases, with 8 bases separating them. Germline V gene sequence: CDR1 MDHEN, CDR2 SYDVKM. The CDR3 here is CASSLGAVEQYF. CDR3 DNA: TGTGCCAGCAGTTTAGGGGCGGTCGAGCAGTACTTC.

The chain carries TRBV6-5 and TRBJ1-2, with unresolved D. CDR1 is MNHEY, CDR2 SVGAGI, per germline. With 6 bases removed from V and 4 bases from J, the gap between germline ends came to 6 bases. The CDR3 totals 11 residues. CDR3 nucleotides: TGTGCCAGCAGGGACCGCTATGGCTACACCTTC. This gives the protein CASRDRYGYTF.

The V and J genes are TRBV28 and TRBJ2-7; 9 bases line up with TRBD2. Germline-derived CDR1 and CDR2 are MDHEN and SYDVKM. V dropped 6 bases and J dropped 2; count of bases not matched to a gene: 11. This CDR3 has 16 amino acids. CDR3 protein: CASSPPGLASPYEQYF. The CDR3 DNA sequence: TGTGCCAGCAGCCCACCCGGACTAGCGAGCCCCTACGAGCAGTACTTC.

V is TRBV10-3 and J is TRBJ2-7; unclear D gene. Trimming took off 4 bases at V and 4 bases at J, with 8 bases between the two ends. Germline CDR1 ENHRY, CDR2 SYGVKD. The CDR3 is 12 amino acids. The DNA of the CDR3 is TGTGCCATCAGTGGGGCACCTTACGAGCAGTACTTC. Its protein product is CAISGAPYEQYF.

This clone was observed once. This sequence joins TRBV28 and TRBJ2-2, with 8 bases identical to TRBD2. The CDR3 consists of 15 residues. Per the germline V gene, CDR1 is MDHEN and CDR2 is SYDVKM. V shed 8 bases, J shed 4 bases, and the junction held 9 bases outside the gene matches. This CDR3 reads CASRGGGRGTGELFF. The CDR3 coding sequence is TGTGCCAGCCGGGGGGGTGGGCGAGGCACCGGGGAGCTGTTTTTT.

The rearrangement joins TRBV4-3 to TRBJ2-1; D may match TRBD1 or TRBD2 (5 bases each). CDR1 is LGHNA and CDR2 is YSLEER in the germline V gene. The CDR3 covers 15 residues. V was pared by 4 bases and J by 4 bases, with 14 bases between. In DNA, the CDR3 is TGCGCCAGCAGCCTCAGGGACGAGATTTACAATGAGCAGTTCTTC. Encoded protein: CASSLRDEIYNEQFF.

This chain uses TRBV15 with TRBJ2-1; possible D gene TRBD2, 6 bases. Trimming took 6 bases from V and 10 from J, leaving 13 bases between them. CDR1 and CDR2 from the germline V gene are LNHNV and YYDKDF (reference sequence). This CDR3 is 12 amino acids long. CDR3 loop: CATSRLAQEQFF. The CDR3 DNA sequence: TGTGCCACCAGTCGTCTAGCGCAGGAGCAGTTCTTC. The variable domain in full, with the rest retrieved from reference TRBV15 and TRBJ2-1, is DAMVIQNPRYQVTQFGKPVTLSCSQTLNHNVMYWYQQKSSQAPKLLFHYYDKDFNNEADTPDNFQSRRPNTSFCFLDIRSPGLGDTAMYLCATSRLAQEQFFGPGTRLTVL.

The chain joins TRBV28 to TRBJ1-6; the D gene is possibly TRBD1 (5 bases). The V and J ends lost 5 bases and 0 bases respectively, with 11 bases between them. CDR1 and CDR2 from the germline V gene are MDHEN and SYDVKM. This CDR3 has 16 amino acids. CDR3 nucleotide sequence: TGTGCCAGCAGTCGGGGCAGGAGCTCCTATAATTCACCCCTCCACTTT. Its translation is CASSRGRSSYNSPLHF.

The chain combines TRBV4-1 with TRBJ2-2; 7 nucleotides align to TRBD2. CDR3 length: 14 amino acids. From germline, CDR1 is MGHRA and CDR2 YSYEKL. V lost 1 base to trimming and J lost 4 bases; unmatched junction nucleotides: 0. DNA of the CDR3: TGCGCCAGCAGCCAAGGGGAGGGCACCGGGGAGCTGTTTTTT. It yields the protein CASSQGEGTGELFF.

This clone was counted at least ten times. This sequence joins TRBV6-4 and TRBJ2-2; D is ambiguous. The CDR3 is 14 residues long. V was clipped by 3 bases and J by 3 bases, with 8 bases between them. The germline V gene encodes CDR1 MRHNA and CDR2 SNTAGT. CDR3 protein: CASSEGSDTGELFF. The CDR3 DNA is TGTGCCAGCAGTGAGGGCTCTGACACCGGGGAGCTGTTTTTT.

For the CDR3, the DNA is TGTGCCAGCAGTGAAGCCGTCCGACACCAACTGTTTTTT. It specifies CASSEAVRHQLFF. The chain recombines TRBV6-1 with TRBJ1-4; D unclear. CDR3 length: 13 residues. Germline lookup yields CDR1 MNHNS and CDR2 SASEGT. Trimming took 0 bases from V and 12 from J, leaving 11 bases between them.

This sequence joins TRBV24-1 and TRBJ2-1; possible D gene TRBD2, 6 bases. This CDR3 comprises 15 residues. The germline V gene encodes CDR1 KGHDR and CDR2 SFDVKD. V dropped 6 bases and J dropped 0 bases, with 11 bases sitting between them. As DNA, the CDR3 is TGTGCCACCAGTAAGGAGGGAAGCTCCTACAATGAGCAGTTCTTC. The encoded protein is CATSKEGSSYNEQFF.